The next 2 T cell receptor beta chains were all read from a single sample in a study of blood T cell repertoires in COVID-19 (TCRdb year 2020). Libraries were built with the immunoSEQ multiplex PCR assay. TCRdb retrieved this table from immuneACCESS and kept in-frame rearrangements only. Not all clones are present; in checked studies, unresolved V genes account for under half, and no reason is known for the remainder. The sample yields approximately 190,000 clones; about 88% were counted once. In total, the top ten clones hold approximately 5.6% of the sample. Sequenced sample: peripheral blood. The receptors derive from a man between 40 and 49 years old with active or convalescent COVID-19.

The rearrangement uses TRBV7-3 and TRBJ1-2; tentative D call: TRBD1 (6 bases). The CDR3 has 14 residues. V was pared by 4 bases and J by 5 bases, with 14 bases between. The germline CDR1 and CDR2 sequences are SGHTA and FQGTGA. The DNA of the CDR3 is TGTGCCAGCAGCTACGACAGGAGTGGGTATGGCTACACCTTC. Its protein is CASSYDRSGYGYTF.

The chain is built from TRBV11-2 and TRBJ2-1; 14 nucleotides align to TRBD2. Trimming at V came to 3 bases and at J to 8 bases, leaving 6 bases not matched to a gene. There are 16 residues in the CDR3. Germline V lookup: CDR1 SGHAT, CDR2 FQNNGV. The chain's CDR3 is CASSLTSGGAPDEQFF. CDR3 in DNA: TGTGCCAGCAGCTTGACTAGCGGGGGGGCCCCCGATGAGCAGTTCTTC.